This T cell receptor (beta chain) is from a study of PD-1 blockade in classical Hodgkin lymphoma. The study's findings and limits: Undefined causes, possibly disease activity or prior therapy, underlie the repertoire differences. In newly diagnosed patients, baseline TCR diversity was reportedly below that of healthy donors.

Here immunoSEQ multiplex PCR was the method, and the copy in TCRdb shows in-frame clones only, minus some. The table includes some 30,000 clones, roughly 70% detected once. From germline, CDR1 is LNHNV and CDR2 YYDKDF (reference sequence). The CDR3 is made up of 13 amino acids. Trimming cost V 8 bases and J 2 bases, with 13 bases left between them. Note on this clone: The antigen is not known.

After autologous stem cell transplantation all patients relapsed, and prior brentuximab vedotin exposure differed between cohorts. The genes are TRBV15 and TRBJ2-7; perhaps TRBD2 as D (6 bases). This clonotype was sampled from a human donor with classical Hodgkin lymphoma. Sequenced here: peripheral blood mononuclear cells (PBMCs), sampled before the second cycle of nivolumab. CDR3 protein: CATRGSGAYEQYF. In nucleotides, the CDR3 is TGTGCCACCCGGGGTAGCGGAGCCTACGAGCAGTACTTC.